Each of the 10 T cell receptor beta chains below was sequenced from the same sample in a study of control samples from healthy donors and cancer patients. Data came from immunoSEQ multiplex PCR; TCRdb stores just in-frame clones and leaves some out. The profile covers some 130,000 clones, with approximately 94% appearing a single time and around 1.8% taken by the ten largest. Input material: PBMCs. These receptors were collected from a man aged 45-65 years with head and neck cancer.

The chain is built from TRBV7-2 and TRBJ2-5; the D is unclear. Germline V CDR1 and CDR2: SGHTA, FQGNSA. V was shortened by 4 bases and J by 5 bases, with 14 bases between the two germline ends. This CDR3 contains 14 residues. DNA for the CDR3: TGTGCCAGCAGCTCATCTAGGGTCTTTGAGACCCAGTACTTC. It yields the protein CASSSSRVFETQYF. The entire variable domain, with the rest obtained from reference TRBV7-2 and TRBJ2-5, is as follows: GAGVSQSPSNKVTEKGKDVELRCDPISGHTALYWYRQSLGQGLEFLIYFQGNSAPDKSGLPSDRFSAERTGGSVSTLTIQRTQQEDSAVYLCASSSSRVFETQYFGPGTRLLVL.

The chain couples TRBV19 to TRBJ1-5; tentatively, D is TRBD1 (6 bases). The V gene's germline CDR1 is LNHDA and CDR2 SQIVND (reference sequence). Trimming cost V 5 bases and J 6 bases, with 17 bases left between them. The length of the CDR3 is 15 residues. The CDR3 loop is CASSAYEGGLQPQHF. The CDR3 region has the DNA TGTGCCAGTAGTGCCTACGAGGGGGGTCTTCAGCCCCAGCATTTT. The full variable domain, rest sourced from reference TRBV19 and TRBJ1-5, is DGGITQSPKYLFRKEGQNVTLSCEQNLNHDAMYWYRQDPGQGLRLIYYSQIVNDFQKGDIAEGYSVSREKKESFPLTVTSAQKNPTAFYLCASSAYEGGLQPQHFGDGTRLSIL.

The gene calls are TRBV11-2 and TRBJ1-1; D is uncertain. Deletions cut 1 base from V and 1 base from J, with 7 bases between. The CDR3 spans 14 residues. CDR1 is SGHAT, CDR2 FQNNGV, per germline. In nucleotides, the CDR3 is TGTGCCAGCAGCTTAGTGTTGGGGAACACTGAAGCTTTCTTT. Translation gives CASSLVLGNTEAFF.

The J gene is TRBJ1-3, the V gene TRBV13; TRBD1 matches 8 bases. V shed 1 base and J 2 bases; nucleotides not matched to a gene: 7. The CDR3 loop spans 17 amino acids. Germline V CDR1 and CDR2: PRHDT, FYEKMQ (reference sequence). The CDR3 DNA reads TGTGCCAGCAGCTTAGCTAATCCGACAGGGGCTGGAAACACCATATATTTT. Amino acid sequence: CASSLANPTGAGNTIYF. Full variable domain (missing parts from reference TRBV13 and TRBJ1-3): AAGVIQSPRHLIKEKRETATLKCYPIPRHDTVYWYQQGPGQDPQFLISFYEKMQSDKGSIPDRFSAQQFSDYHSELNMSSLELGDSALYFCASSLANPTGAGNTIYFGEGSWLTVV.

The gene calls are TRBV28 and TRBJ2-7; no definite D call. Trimming removed 3 bases from V and 3 bases from J, with 3 bases in between. The CDR3 extends over 11 amino acids. Per germline, CDR1 MDHEN and CDR2 SYDVKM. The CDR3 DNA reads TGTGCCAGCAGTTTTAGCTACGAGCAGTACTTC. Its translation: CASSFSYEQYF.

Here the CDR3 reads CASLSDRIMSSYNSPLHF. CDR3 in DNA: TGTGCCAGTCTCTCGGACAGGATAATGAGCTCCTATAATTCACCCCTCCACTTT. The chain links TRBV28 to TRBJ1-6; 7 bases are a match to TRBD1. The V gene end was trimmed by 9 bases and the J gene end by 0 bases; junction bases not matched to a gene: 14. The length of the CDR3 is 18 residues. Germline V CDR1 and CDR2: MDHEN, SYDVKM.

The chain couples TRBV4-1 to TRBJ1-1; 8 bases align to TRBD1. Germline V lookup: CDR1 MGHRA, CDR2 YSYEKL. Trimming at V came to 1 base and at J to 5 bases, leaving 9 bases not matched to a gene. The CDR3 is 16 residues long. CDR3 amino acids: CASSQGTGPRRTEAFF. CDR3 DNA: TGCGCCAGCAGCCAAGGGACAGGGCCCAGGAGGACTGAAGCTTTCTTT.

V is TRBV5-1 and J is TRBJ2-5; TRBD1 matches 10 bases. V was clipped by 7 bases and J by 4 bases; unmatched bases: 4. Germline CDR1 and CDR2: SGHRS and YFSETQ. CDR3 size: 13 residues. CDR3 in DNA: TGCGCCAGCGGGCGGGACAGGGGAGAGACCCAGTACTTC. Its protein product is CASGRDRGETQYF.

The chain couples TRBV5-1 to TRBJ2-2, with TRBD1 identical over 9 bases. This CDR3 contains 16 residues. V shed 3 bases, J shed 5 bases, and the junction held 8 bases outside the gene matches. CDR1 is SGHRS and CDR2 is YFSETQ in the germline V gene. This CDR3 is CASSSRGTGITGELFF. CDR3 coding DNA: TGCGCCAGCAGCTCCCGCGGGACAGGGATAACCGGGGAGCTGTTTTTT.

The V and J genes are TRBV7-2 and TRBJ1-2, with 8 positions matching TRBD1. With 6 bases clipped from V and 8 bases from J, the junction kept 8 bases outside the gene matches. CDR1 is SGHTA, CDR2 FQGNSA, per germline. The CDR3 has 13 residues. Here the CDR3 reads CASRATGGLGYTF. CDR3 sequence (DNA): TGTGCCAGCAGGGCAACAGGGGGTTTAGGCTACACCTTC.